The 19 T cell receptor beta chains in this list originate from one sample, sequenced in a study of blood T cell repertoires in COVID-19. Sequenced by immunoSEQ multiplex PCR; TCRdb stores in-frame clones only, minus some. The profile shows roughly 50,000 clones, just over 85% of them singletons. Sequencing input: peripheral blood. The receptors were gathered from a woman at least 80 years old with acute or convalescent COVID-19.

The rearrangement joins TRBV27 to TRBJ1-5; D possibly corresponds to TRBD1 (5 bases). The CDR3 sequence is 14 residues long. V shed 5 bases and J shed 7 bases, with 15 bases lying between them. From germline, CDR1 is MNHEY and CDR2 SMNVEV (reference sequence). CDR3 in amino acids: CASSLRGGEQPQHF. CDR3 nucleotide sequence: TGTGCCAGCAGTCTTCGGGGGGGGGAGCAGCCCCAGCATTTT.

The chain employs TRBV7-2 and TRBJ1-2; tentative D call: TRBD1 (5 bases). Deletions cut 5 bases from V and 3 bases from J, with 10 bases between. CDR1 and CDR2 (germline): SGHTA, FQGNSA. This CDR3 is 13 amino acids long. CDR3 sequence (DNA): TGTGCCAGCAGCCTCGACAGAGACTATGGCTACACCTTC. Its translation is CASSLDRDYGYTF.

J is TRBJ2-1 and V is TRBV10-3, with 9 nucleotides matching TRBD1. The CDR3 runs to 14 residues. Germline loops: CDR1 ENHRY, CDR2 SYGVKD. J gave up 9 bases and V 4 bases, and 7 bases lay outside the gene matches. The CDR3 sequence is CAISVDRGVGEQFF. DNA of the CDR3: TGTGCCATCAGTGTGGACAGGGGAGTTGGTGAGCAGTTCTTC.

The rearrangement joins TRBV27 to TRBJ2-3; D unresolved. The germline V gene encodes CDR1 MNHEY and CDR2 SMNVEV (reference sequence). The V end was cut by 6 bases, the J end by 7 bases, with 14 bases between. This CDR3 has 13 residues. CDR3 loop: CASRQSVGYTQYF. Written as DNA, the CDR3 is TGTGCCAGCAGGCAGTCCGTTGGTTATACGCAGTATTTT.

The chain employs TRBV13 and TRBJ2-2, with 15 bases identical to TRBD2. This CDR3 has 17 residues. The germline CDR1 and CDR2 sequences are PRHDT and FYEKMQ (reference sequence). Trimming took 5 bases from V and 5 from J; bases not matched to a gene: 6. This CDR3 is CASSLGLAGGVTGELFF. The CDR3 nucleotides read TGTGCCAGCAGCCTGGGACTAGCGGGGGGTGTAACCGGGGAGCTGTTTTTT.

CDR3 protein: CASSQGTGGGNYGYTF. As DNA, the CDR3 is TGCGCCAGCAGCCAAGGGACAGGGGGCGGTAACTATGGCTACACCTTC. The genes are TRBV4-1 and TRBJ1-2; 11 positions agree with TRBD1. The V gene's germline CDR1 is MGHRA and CDR2 YSYEKL. The CDR3 has 16 amino acids. V lost 1 base and J lost 1; bases outside the gene matches: 2.

The chain uses TRBV5-1 and TRBJ2-3, with TRBD2 as a possible D gene (7 bases). CDR1 is SGHRS and CDR2 is YFSETQ in the germline V gene. The CDR3 sequence is 16 residues long. The germline V and J ends were trimmed by 4 bases and 2 bases, with 17 bases remaining between them. CDR3 bases: TGCGCCAGCAGCGCCTTAGAGGGGGGGGACACAGATACGCAGTATTTT. Translated, it gives CASSALEGGDTDTQYF.

In its sample, this clone was seen a few times. The rearrangement links TRBV29-1 to TRBJ2-5, with TRBD2 identical over 12 bases. The germline CDR1 and CDR2 sequences are SQVTM and ANQGSEA. V trimming: 2 bases; J trimming: 5 bases; junction bases outside the gene matches: 6. This CDR3 has 15 residues. CDR3: CSVESLAGGRETQYF. The CDR3 nucleotides are TGCAGCGTTGAATCGCTAGCGGGGGGGCGGGAGACCCAGTACTTC.

The chain links TRBV7-3 to TRBJ2-3; D is possibly TRBD2 (6 bases). The CDR3 is 17 residues long. Germline values: CDR1 SGHTA, CDR2 FQGTGA. Trimming took 2 bases from V and 2 from J, leaving 17 bases between them. The chain's CDR3 is CASSLRQGRGYTDTQYF. The CDR3 nucleotides read TGTGCCAGCAGCTTACGGCAGGGTCGGGGGTACACAGATACGCAGTATTTT.

This clone was picked up a small number of times. The chain combines TRBV5-1 with TRBJ2-1; a possible D gene is TRBD2 (6 bases). The CDR3 totals 12 residues. V shed 1 base and J shed 9 bases, with 8 bases lying between them. The germline CDR1 and CDR2 sequences are SGHRS and YFSETQ. The CDR3 here is CASSLKGLEQFF. The CDR3 nucleotides read TGCGCCAGCAGCTTGAAGGGACTTGAGCAGTTCTTC.

V usage is TRBV6-1 and J usage is TRBJ1-2, with TRBD1 identical over 7 bases. V trimming: 2 bases; J trimming: 2 bases; junction bases outside the gene matches: 2. This CDR3 has 14 amino acids. CDR1 is MNHNS and CDR2 is SASEGT in the germline V gene. The CDR3 bases are TGTGCCAGCAGTGAACGGACAGGAAACTATGGCTACACCTTC. Translated: CASSERTGNYGYTF.

This rearrangement joins TRBV10-3 to TRBJ1-2, with 9 bases lining up with TRBD1. Germline CDR1 ENHRY, CDR2 SYGVKD. Trimming cost V 6 bases and J 4 bases; bases outside gene matches: 6. The CDR3 totals 14 residues. CDR3 nucleotides: TGTGCCATCAGCGGACAGGGGAAAAGCTATGGCTACACCTTC. It codes for CAISGQGKSYGYTF.

The chain recombines TRBV18 with TRBJ1-2; a possible D gene is TRBD1 (5 bases). V was pared by 5 bases and J by 7 bases, with 17 bases between. Germline V gene data show CDR1 as KGHSH and CDR2 as LQKENI. The CDR3 has 14 residues. This CDR3 is CASSESAGQGGYTF. The CDR3 DNA reads as TGTGCCAGCTCAGAAAGCGCAGGGCAAGGTGGCTACACCTTC.

The CDR3 loop is CASGAGPGSGNTIYF. CDR3 nucleotide sequence: TGTGCCAGCGGGGCTGGGCCTGGCTCTGGAAACACCATATATTTT. The genes are TRBV6-5 and TRBJ1-3, with D tentatively TRBD1 (5 bases). Germline assignment: CDR1 MNHEY and CDR2 SVGAGI. V shed 8 bases and J shed 0 bases, with 14 bases lying between them. The CDR3 length is 15 residues.

The chain links TRBV19 to TRBJ1-5; D possibly corresponds to TRBD1 (5 bases). V lost 5 bases, J lost 6 bases, and 17 bases lay in between. The CDR3 length is 15 residues. From germline, CDR1 is LNHDA and CDR2 SQIVND (reference sequence). The CDR3 DNA reads as TGTGCCAGTAGTCTAGGTATCACAGGTGGTCAGCCCCAGCATTTT. Its translation: CASSLGITGGQPQHF.

This clone appeared a few times. The CDR3 DNA reads TGTGCTAGTGGTTCCCTTAGGGGGGGGATTCAGCCCCAGCATTTT. Protein sequence: CASGSLRGGIQPQHF. This chain joins TRBV12-5 and TRBJ1-5; D perhaps matches TRBD1 (6 bases). CDR1 is LGHNT and CDR2 is FRNRAP in the germline V gene. Trimming left V 4 bases short and J 6 bases short, with 16 bases between. CDR3 length: 15 amino acids.

The gene calls are TRBV5-4 and TRBJ1-3; perhaps TRBD1 as D (5 bases). The ends were cut back, 4 bases at V and 1 base at J, with 12 bases in the middle. Germline CDR1 SGHNT, CDR2 YYREEE (reference sequence). The CDR3 totals 15 residues. This chain's CDR3 is CASSKAGLSGNTIYF. The CDR3 nucleotides are TGTGCCAGCAGCAAGGCAGGGTTATCTGGAAACACCATATATTTT. Based on the CDR3 plus reference TRBV5-4 and TRBJ1-3, the full variable domain is ETGVTQSPTHLIKTRGQQVTLRCSSQSGHNTVSWYQQALGQGPQFIFQYYREEENGRGNFPPRFSGLQFPNYSSELNVNALELDDSALYLCASSKAGLSGNTIYFGEGSWLTVV.

CDR3 DNA: TGCGCCAGCAGCTTGCTTGTGTTTAAGACTAGCGGGGGGAAATTAACGACCGAAAATGAGCAGTTCTTC. Translated, it gives CASSLLVFKTSGGKLTTENEQFF. The chain has TRBV5-1 and TRBJ2-1; 13 bases align to TRBD2. The CDR3 consists of 23 residues. CDR1 is SGHRS and CDR2 is YFSETQ in the germline V gene. The trim removed 1 base at V and 7 bases at J, leaving 26 bases unmatched.

The CDR3, as DNA: TGTGCCAGCAGCTCCTCAGGGGTGTGGACTGAAGCTTTCTTT. Encoded protein: CASSSSGVWTEAFF. This sequence joins TRBV6-5 and TRBJ1-1; tentative D call: TRBD1 (6 bases). The V gene's germline CDR1 is MNHEY and CDR2 SVGAGI. V lost 6 bases, J lost 5 bases, and 16 bases lay in between. The CDR3 runs 14 residues.